This TCR beta chain was recovered during a study of blood T cell repertoires in COVID-19. This clone was counted once. This CDR3 is built from 14 residues. Germline V gene sequence: CDR1 SNHLY, CDR2 FYNNEI. The V gene end was trimmed by 7 bases and the J gene end by 0 bases; junction bases not matched to a gene: 4. Generated by immunoSEQ multiplex PCR, the TCRdb table keeps only in-frame clones and is missing some. The sample contains fewer than 250,000 clones, around four fifths of which appear only once. V usage is TRBV2 and J usage is TRBJ2-7, with 9 bases fitting TRBD1. The specimen sequenced was peripheral blood. The sequence came from a man aged 60 to 69 with COVID-19, enrolled during active disease. The DNA of the CDR3 is TGTGCCAGCACCCGGGACAGGGCCTCCTACGAGCAGTACTTC. Amino acids: CASTRDRASYEQYF.